This T cell receptor beta chain originates from a study of glioma-infiltrating T cells after dendritic cell vaccination. Input was approximately 2.2 ug genomic DNA, or all available if less. Assay used: immunoSEQ multiplex PCR; TCRdb lists only in-frame clones, some missing. Of more than 75,000 clones listed, around 83% are singletons. This clone showed up just a few times. The time point is: after dendritic cell vaccination, including at tumor progression/relapse. The source material was blood, sampled after dendritic cell vaccination. This clonotype originated in a human donor with glioblastoma.

The CDR3: CASSLAGFRTDTQYF. DNA for the CDR3: TGTGCCAGCAGCTTAGCCGGGTTTCGCACAGATACGCAGTATTTT. The genes are TRBV7-9 and TRBJ2-3; D gene unclear. Trimming left V 0 bases short and J 1 base short, with 8 bases between. The CDR3 is 15 residues long. The germline CDR1 and CDR2 sequences are SEHNR and FQNEAQ (reference sequence).